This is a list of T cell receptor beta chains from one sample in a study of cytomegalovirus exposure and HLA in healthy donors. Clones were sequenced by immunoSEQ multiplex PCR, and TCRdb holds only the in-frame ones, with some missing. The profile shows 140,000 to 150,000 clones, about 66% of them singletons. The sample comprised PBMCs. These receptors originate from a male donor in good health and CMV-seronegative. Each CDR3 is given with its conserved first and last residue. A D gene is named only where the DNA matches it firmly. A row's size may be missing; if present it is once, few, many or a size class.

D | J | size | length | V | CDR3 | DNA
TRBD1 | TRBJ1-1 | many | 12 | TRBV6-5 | CASSYQGTEPFF | TGTGCCAGCAGTTACCAGGGGACAGAGCCTTTCTTT
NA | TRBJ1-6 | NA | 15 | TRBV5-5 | CASSEGFSYNSPLHF | TGTGCCAGCAGCGAGGGTTTCTCCTATAATTCACCCCTCCACTTT
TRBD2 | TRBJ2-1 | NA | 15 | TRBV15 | CATQSGGSTYNEQFF | TGTGCCACCCAGAGCGGGGGGAGTACCTACAATGAGCAGTTCTTC
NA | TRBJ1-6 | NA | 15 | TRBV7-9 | CASSNQDSRYSPLHF | TGTGCCAGCAGCAATCAGGACAGCCGATACTCACCCCTCCACTTT
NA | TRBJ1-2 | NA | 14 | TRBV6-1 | CASNIRDTNYGYTF | TGTGCCAGCAACATCAGGGACACTAACTATGGCTACACCTTC
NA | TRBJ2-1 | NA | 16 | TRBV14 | CASSQDQIWGVDEQFF | TGTGCCAGCAGCCAAGATCAGATCTGGGGGGTTGATGAGCAGTTCTTC
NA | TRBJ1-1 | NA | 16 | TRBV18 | CASSPRTDQANTEAFF | TGTGCCAGCTCACCAAGGACAGACCAAGCGAACACTGAAGCTTTCTTT
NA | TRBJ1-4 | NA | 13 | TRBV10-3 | CAISAGDGEKLFF | TGTGCCATCAGTGCAGGGGATGGCGAAAAACTGTTTTTT
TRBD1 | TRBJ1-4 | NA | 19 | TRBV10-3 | CAISESTGTGESTNEKLFF | TGTGCCATCAGTGAGTCGACAGGGACAGGGGAGAGTACTAATGAAAAACTGTTTTTT
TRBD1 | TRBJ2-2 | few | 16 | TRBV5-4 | CASSPGQGRNTGELFF | TGTGCCAGCAGCCCGGGACAGGGGAGGAACACCGGGGAGCTGTTTTTT
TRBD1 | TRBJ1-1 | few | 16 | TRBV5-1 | CASSLGTGGLNTEAFF | TGCGCCAGCAGCTTAGGGACAGGGGGGTTGAACACTGAAGCTTTCTTT
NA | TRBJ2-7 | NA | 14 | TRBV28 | CASSLGGQGTEQYF | TGTGCCAGCAGTTTAGGAGGGCAGGGAACGGAACAGTACTTC
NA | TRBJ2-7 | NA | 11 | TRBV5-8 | CASSFGQSAYF | TGTGCCAGCAGCTTCGGACAGTCCGCGTACTTC
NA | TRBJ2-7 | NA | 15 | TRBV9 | CASSSNPDRIYEQYF | TGTGCCAGCAGCTCGAACCCCGACAGGATCTACGAGCAGTACTTC
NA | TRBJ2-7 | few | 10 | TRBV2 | CASSGYRLDF | TGTGCCAGCAGTGGATACAGGTTGGACTTC
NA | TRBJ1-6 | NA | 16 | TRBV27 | CASSFEGPYRNSPLHF | TGTGCCAGCAGTTTCGAGGGTCCTTACCGGAATTCACCCCTCCACTTT